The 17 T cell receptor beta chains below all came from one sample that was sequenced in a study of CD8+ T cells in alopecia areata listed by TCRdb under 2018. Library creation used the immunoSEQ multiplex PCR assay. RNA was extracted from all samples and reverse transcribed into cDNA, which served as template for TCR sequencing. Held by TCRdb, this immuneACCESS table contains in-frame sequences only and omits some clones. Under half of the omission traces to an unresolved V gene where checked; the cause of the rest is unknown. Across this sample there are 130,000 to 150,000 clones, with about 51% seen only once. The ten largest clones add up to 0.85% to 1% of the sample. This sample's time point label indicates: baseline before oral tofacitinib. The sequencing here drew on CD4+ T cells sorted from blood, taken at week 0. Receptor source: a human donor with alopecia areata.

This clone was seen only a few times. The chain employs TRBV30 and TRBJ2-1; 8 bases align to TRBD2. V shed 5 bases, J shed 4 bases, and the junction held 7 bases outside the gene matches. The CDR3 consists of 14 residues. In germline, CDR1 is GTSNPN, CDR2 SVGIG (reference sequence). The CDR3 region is CAWQGLGLYNEQFF. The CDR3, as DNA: TGTGCCTGGCAGGGACTAGGGCTGTACAATGAGCAGTTCTTC.

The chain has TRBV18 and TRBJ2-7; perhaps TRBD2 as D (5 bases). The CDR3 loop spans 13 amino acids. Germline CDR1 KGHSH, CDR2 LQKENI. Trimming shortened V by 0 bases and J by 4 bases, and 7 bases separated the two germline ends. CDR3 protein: CASSPPRAYEQYF. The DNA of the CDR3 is TGTGCCAGCTCACCACCGAGGGCTTACGAGCAGTACTTC.

CDR3 nucleotide sequence: TGTGCCTGGAGTGTGGTCAGGGGGGGTCAGCCCCAGCATTTT. This translates into CAWSVVRGGQPQHF. V usage is TRBV30 and J usage is TRBJ1-5; 7 bases match TRBD1. Germline trimming cut 0 bases from V and 6 bases from J; bases unmatched to any gene: 5. This CDR3 has 14 amino acids. Germline CDR1 and CDR2: GTSNPN and SVGIG (reference sequence). The whole variable domain, remainder taken from reference TRBV30 and TRBJ1-5, is SQTIHQWPATLVQPVGSPLSLECTVEGTSNPNLYWYRQAAGRGLQLLFYSVGIGQISSEVPQNLSASRPQDRQFILSSKKLLLSDSGFYLCAWSVVRGGQPQHFGDGTRLSIL.

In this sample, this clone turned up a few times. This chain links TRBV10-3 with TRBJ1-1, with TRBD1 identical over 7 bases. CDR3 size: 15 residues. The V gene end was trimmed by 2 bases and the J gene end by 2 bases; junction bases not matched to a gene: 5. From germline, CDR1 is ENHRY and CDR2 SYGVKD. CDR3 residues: CAISEEGAGNTEAFF. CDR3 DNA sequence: TGTGCCATCAGTGAGGAGGGGGCGGGTAACACTGAAGCTTTCTTT.

CDR3 loop: CAWSRQLNQPQHF. The CDR3, as DNA: TGTGCCTGGAGTAGGCAGCTAAATCAGCCCCAGCATTTT. The chain carries TRBV30 and TRBJ1-5; D ambiguous. The germline V and J ends were trimmed by 2 bases and 4 bases, with 9 bases remaining between them. This CDR3 is 13 amino acids long. Per the germline V gene, CDR1 is GTSNPN and CDR2 is SVGIG (reference sequence).

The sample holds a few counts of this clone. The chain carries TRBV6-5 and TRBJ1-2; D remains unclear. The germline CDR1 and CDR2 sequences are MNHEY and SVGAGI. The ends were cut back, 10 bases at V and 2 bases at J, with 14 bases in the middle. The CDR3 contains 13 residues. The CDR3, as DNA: TGTGCCACCCAAATAGGACGGAACTATGGCTACACCTTC. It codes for CATQIGRNYGYTF.

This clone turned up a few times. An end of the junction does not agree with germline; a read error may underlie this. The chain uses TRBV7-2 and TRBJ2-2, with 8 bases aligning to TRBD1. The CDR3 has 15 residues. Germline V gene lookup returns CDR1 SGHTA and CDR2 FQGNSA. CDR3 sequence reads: CASSLGQGNTGELFF. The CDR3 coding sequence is TGTGCCAGCAGTTTAGGACAGGGGAACACCGGGGAGCTGTTTTTT.

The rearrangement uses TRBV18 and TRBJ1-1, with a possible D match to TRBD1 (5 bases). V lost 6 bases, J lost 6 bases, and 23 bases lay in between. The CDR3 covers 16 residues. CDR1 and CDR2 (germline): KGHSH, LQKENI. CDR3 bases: TGTGCCAGCTCTCGCGGACCGAGCCCTGGGGACGCTGAAGCTTTCTTT. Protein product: CASSRGPSPGDAEAFF.

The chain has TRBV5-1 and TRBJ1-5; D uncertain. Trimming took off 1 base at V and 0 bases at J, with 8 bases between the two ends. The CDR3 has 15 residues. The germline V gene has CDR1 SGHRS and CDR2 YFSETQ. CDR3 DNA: TGCGCCAGCAGCTTGAATGGCTATAGCAATCAGCCCCAGCATTTT. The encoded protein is CASSLNGYSNQPQHF. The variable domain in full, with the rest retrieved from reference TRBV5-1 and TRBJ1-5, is KAGVTQTPRYLIKTRGQQVTLSCSPISGHRSVSWYQQTPGQGLQFLFEYFSETQRNKGNFPGRFSGRQFSNSRSEMNVSTLELGDSALYLCASSLNGYSNQPQHFGDGTRLSIL.

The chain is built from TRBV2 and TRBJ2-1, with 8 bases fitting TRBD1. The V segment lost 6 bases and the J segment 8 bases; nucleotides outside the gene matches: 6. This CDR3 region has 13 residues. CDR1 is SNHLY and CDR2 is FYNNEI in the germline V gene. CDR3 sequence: CASSGQGEHEQFF. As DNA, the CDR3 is TGTGCCAGCAGCGGACAGGGAGAGCATGAGCAGTTCTTC.

In DNA form, the CDR3 reads TGTGCCTGGAGTCACAGGGACCTAGCCAAAAACATTCAGTACTTC. It yields the protein CAWSHRDLAKNIQYF. This chain uses TRBV30 with TRBJ2-4; weak D call: TRBD1 (6 bases). V was cut by 2 bases and J by 0 bases, with 11 bases left in between. CDR3 length: 15 amino acids. Germline CDR1 reads GTSNPN; CDR2 reads SVGIG (reference sequence).

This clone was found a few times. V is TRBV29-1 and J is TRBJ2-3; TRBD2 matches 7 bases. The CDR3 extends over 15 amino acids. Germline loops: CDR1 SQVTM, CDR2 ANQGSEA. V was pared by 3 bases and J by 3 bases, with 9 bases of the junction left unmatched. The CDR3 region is CSVDLAEAITDTQYF. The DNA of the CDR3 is TGCAGCGTTGACCTAGCGGAAGCTATAACAGATACGCAGTATTTT.

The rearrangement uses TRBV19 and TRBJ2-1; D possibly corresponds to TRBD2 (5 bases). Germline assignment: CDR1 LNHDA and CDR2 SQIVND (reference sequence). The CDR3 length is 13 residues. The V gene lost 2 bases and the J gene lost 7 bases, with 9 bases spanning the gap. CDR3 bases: TGTGCCAGTAGTATACTAGCCGGTAATGAGCAGTTCTTC. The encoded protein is CASSILAGNEQFF.

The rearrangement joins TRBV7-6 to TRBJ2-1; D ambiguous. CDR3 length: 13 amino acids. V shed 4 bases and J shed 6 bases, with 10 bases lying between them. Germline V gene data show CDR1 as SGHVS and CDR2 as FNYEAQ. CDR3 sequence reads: CASSSPGINEQFF. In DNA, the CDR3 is TGTGCCAGCAGCTCCCCTGGGATCAATGAGCAGTTCTTC. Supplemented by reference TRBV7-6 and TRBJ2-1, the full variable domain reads GAGVSQSPRYKVTKRGQDVALRCDPISGHVSLYWYRQALGQGPEFLTYFNYEAQQDKSGLPNDRFSAERPEGSISTLTIQRTEQRDSAMYRCASSSPGINEQFFGPGTRLTVL.

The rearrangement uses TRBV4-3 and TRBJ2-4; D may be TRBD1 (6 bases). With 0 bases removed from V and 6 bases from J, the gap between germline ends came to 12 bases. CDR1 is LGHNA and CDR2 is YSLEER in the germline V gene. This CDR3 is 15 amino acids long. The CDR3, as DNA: TGCGCCAGCAGCCAAGAAGGGGGAGTCACAAACATTCAGTACTTC. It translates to CASSQEGGVTNIQYF.

CDR3: CASSREGTGNYGYTF. The CDR3 DNA is TGCGCCAGCAGCCGAGAAGGGACAGGAAACTATGGCTACACCTTC. This chain links TRBV5-1 with TRBJ1-2; 8 bases fit TRBD1. Germline-derived CDR1 and CDR2 are SGHRS and YFSETQ. V lost 4 bases, J lost 2 bases, and 7 bases stayed unmatched. The CDR3 sequence is 15 residues long.

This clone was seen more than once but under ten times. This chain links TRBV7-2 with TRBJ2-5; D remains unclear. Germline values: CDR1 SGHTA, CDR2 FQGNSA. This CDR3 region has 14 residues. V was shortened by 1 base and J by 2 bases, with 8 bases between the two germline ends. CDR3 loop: CASSLVDTQETQYF. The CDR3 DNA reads TGTGCCAGCAGCTTAGTGGATACTCAAGAGACCCAGTACTTC.